Below, 32 T cell receptor beta chains from the same sample are listed, as sequenced in a study of PD-L1 blockade in urothelial cancer. Only in-frame clones appear in the TCRdb table, and some are missing; sequencing was by immunoSEQ multiplex PCR. The sample contains 95,000 to 150,000 clones, more than 75% of which appear only once. Time point: peripheral blood 6 weeks after treatment start. The sequencing used PBMCs, collected around atezolizumab (anti-PD-L1) treatment. These receptors were taken from a man aged 50 or older with urothelial cancer.

This clone was counted a single time. The rearrangement links TRBV29-1 to TRBJ1-1, with D possibly TRBD1 on 6 matching bases. V lost 7 bases to trimming and J lost 5 bases, with 20 bases between them. The V gene's germline CDR1 is SQVTM and CDR2 ANQGSEA. The CDR3 sequence is 14 residues long. CDR3: CSESRGPRGTEAFF. CDR3 sequence (DNA): TGCAGCGAGTCGCGGGGGCCAAGGGGAACTGAAGCTTTCTTT.

The CDR3 sequence is CASSLSQVDTGYTF. The CDR3 nucleotides read TGCGCCAGCAGCTTGTCCCAGGTGGACACTGGCTACACCTTC. V gene TRBV5-1 combines with J gene TRBJ1-2; TRBD1 might be the D (5 bases). CDR1 and CDR2 from the germline V gene are SGHRS and YFSETQ. This CDR3 has 14 residues. V shed 1 base and J shed 7 bases, with 14 bases lying between them.

The chain recombines TRBV6-5 with TRBJ2-7; 8 nucleotides align to TRBD2. Germline V gene lookup returns CDR1 MNHEY and CDR2 SVGAGI. V lost 2 bases to trimming and J lost 3 bases; unmatched junction nucleotides: 9. The CDR3 sequence is 16 residues long. For the CDR3, the DNA is TGTGCCAGCAGTTACGCCGGGACTAGTTCCAACTACGAGCAGTACTTC. This codes for CASSYAGTSSNYEQYF.

The sample holds one count of this clone. The chain uses TRBV4-1 and TRBJ1-3; D remains unclear. This CDR3 has 18 amino acids. Germline CDR1 and CDR2: MGHRA and YSYEKL. V lost 1 base and J lost 0, with 16 bases in between. CDR3 in amino acids: CASSQGVGQSLSGNTIYF. CDR3 DNA sequence: TGCGCCAGCAGCCAAGGCGTTGGGCAGTCCCTCTCTGGAAACACCATATATTTT.

The DNA of the CDR3 is TGTGCCAGCTCACCACCGGCTAGCGCTACCTACGAGCAGTACTTC. Translating gives CASSPPASATYEQYF. This chain uses TRBV18 with TRBJ2-7; tentatively, D is TRBD2 (6 bases). The germline CDR1 and CDR2 sequences are KGHSH and LQKENI. There are 15 residues in the CDR3. V gave up 0 bases and J gave up 2 bases, with 11 bases separating them.

This chain uses TRBV28 with TRBJ2-7; TRBD2 matches 7 bases. The CDR3 is made up of 16 amino acids. Germline V gene sequence: CDR1 MDHEN, CDR2 SYDVKM. Losses at the gene ends were 7 bases for V and 4 bases for J; bases not matched to a gene: 16. CDR3 sequence: CASKFLGSGSYYEQYF. The DNA of the CDR3 is TGTGCCAGCAAATTCTTAGGTAGCGGGTCTTATTACGAGCAGTACTTC.

This chain joins TRBV7-6 and TRBJ1-2; 8 bases map to TRBD1. The ends lost 5 bases at V and 8 bases at J; junction bases unmatched: 10. From germline, CDR1 is SGHVS and CDR2 FNYEAQ. The CDR3 totals 14 residues. CDR3 in amino acids: CASSPDRDSWGYTF. The CDR3 nucleotides are TGTGCCAGCAGCCCGGACAGGGATTCTTGGGGCTACACCTTC.

The rearrangement joins TRBV29-1 to TRBJ1-4; D not certain. The CDR3 runs 11 residues. Trimming removed 7 bases at V and 0 bases at J, with 3 bases between. Per the germline V gene, CDR1 is SQVTM and CDR2 is ANQGSEA. The CDR3: CSAATNEKLFF. The DNA of the CDR3 is TGCAGCGCCGCAACTAATGAAAAACTGTTTTTT. Based on the CDR3 plus reference TRBV29-1 and TRBJ1-4, the full variable domain is SAVISQKPSRDICQRGTSLTIQCQVDSQVTMMFWYRQQPGQSLTLIATANQGSEATYESGFVIDKFPISRPNLTFSTLTVSNMSPEDSSIYLCSAATNEKLFFGSGTQLSVL.

In its sample, this clone was seen once. The rearrangement links TRBV2 to TRBJ2-1, with 16 bases lining up with TRBD2. The CDR3 runs 14 residues. Looked up from germline, CDR1 is SNHLY and CDR2 is FYNNEI. The V gene end was trimmed by 6 bases and the J gene end by 7 bases; junction bases not matched to a gene: 0. The CDR3 nucleotides read TGTGCCAGCAGGGGACTAGCGGGAGGGAATGAGCAGTTCTTC. This encodes CASRGLAGGNEQFF.

V and J are TRBV28 and TRBJ1-6, with a weak D call TRBD1 (5 bases). The V end was cut by 6 bases, the J end by 4 bases, with 13 bases between. Germline CDR1 is MDHEN and CDR2 is SYDVKM. The CDR3 has 15 residues. CDR3 sequence: CASSLPQGYNSPLHF. Here the CDR3 DNA reads TGTGCCAGCAGCCTCCCCCAGGGTTATAATTCACCCCTCCACTTT.

The chain has TRBV6-5 and TRBJ1-2; 12 bases match TRBD1. CDR1 is MNHEY, CDR2 SVGAGI, per germline. The CDR3 has 14 amino acids. The junction had 2 bases not matched to a gene; V was cut back by 5 bases and J by 4 bases. CDR3 in DNA: TGTGCCAGCAGTGGGGGACAGGGGGCCTATGGCTACACCTTC. Its protein is CASSGGQGAYGYTF.

The chain uses TRBV5-1 and TRBJ2-5; tentative D call: TRBD1 (6 bases). The CDR3 length is 14 residues. The germline CDR1 and CDR2 sequences are SGHRS and YFSETQ. V was shortened by 3 bases and J by 1 base, with 10 bases between the two germline ends. CDR3 sequence: CASSSGQLQETQYF. CDR3 nucleotides: TGCGCCAGCAGCTCCGGACAGCTCCAAGAGACCCAGTACTTC.

The rearrangement joins TRBV6-6 to TRBJ2-3; possibly TRBD2 for D (6 bases). The ends were cut back, 7 bases at V and 2 bases at J, with 16 bases in the middle. CDR3 length: 15 amino acids. Per the germline V gene, CDR1 is MNHNY and CDR2 is SVGAGI (reference sequence). The CDR3 DNA sequence: TGTGCCAGCACCTATGGCGGGGAAATCACAGATACGCAGTATTTT. Amino acid sequence: CASTYGGEITDTQYF.

In DNA form, the CDR3 reads TGTGCCAGTAGTCCTGGGGCTAGCGGGACCTACAATGAGCAGTTCTTC. Translation gives CASSPGASGTYNEQFF. This chain connects TRBV19 to TRBJ2-1; TRBD2 matches at 9 bases. The length of the CDR3 is 16 residues. V was clipped by 5 bases and J by 2 bases; unmatched bases: 7. Looked up from germline, CDR1 is LNHDA and CDR2 is SQIVND (reference sequence). The full variable domain, with the rest looked up from reference TRBV19 and TRBJ2-1, is DGGITQSPKYLFRKEGQNVTLSCEQNLNHDAMYWYRQDPGQGLRLIYYSQIVNDFQKGDIAEGYSVSREKKESFPLTVTSAQKNPTAFYLCASSPGASGTYNEQFFGPGTRLTVL.

The chain employs TRBV4-1 and TRBJ2-7, with TRBD1 matching 11 bases. Looked up from germline, CDR1 is MGHRA and CDR2 is YSYEKL. The CDR3 contains 18 residues. V shed 0 bases, J shed 5 bases, and the junction held 12 bases outside the gene matches. The CDR3 region has the DNA TGCGCCAGCAGCCAAGACCACGGAGGACAGGGGGCAGTCAACGAGCAGTACTTC. It codes for CASSQDHGGQGAVNEQYF.

This chain connects TRBV19 to TRBJ2-1, with 7 bases fitting TRBD2. The CDR3 has 16 amino acids. V trimming: 3 bases; J trimming: 0 bases; junction bases outside the gene matches: 5. The germline V gene encodes CDR1 LNHDA and CDR2 SQIVND (reference sequence). The CDR3 nucleotides are TGTGCCAGTAGTATTACCGGGAGGACCTCCTACAATGAGCAGTTCTTC. This translates into CASSITGRTSYNEQFF. Full variable domain (outside the CDR3, taken from reference TRBV19 and TRBJ2-1): DGGITQSPKYLFRKEGQNVTLSCEQNLNHDAMYWYRQDPGQGLRLIYYSQIVNDFQKGDIAEGYSVSREKKESFPLTVTSAQKNPTAFYLCASSITGRTSYNEQFFGPGTRLTVL.

This clone was observed once. J is TRBJ2-7 and V is TRBV7-9, with a weak D call TRBD1 (6 bases). Trimming stripped 8 bases from V and 0 bases from J, with 14 bases between. Germline CDR1 reads SEHNR; CDR2 reads FQNEAQ (reference sequence). The CDR3 runs to 14 residues. CDR3 residues: CASRRDTGSYEQYF. The CDR3 DNA reads as TGTGCCAGCCGCAGGGACACGGGCTCCTACGAGCAGTACTTC.

The V gene is TRBV28, the J gene TRBJ2-4; D is uncertain. Between the trimmed V and J ends, which lost 3 bases and 0 bases, there was a span of 9 bases. This CDR3 comprises 15 residues. In germline, CDR1 is MDHEN, CDR2 SYDVKM. The CDR3 reads CASSFARLAKNIQYF. The CDR3 DNA sequence: TGTGCCAGCAGTTTTGCACGGTTAGCCAAAAACATTCAGTACTTC.

The CDR3 bases are TGTGCCAGCTCACCATCCCAGAACTATGGCTACACCTTC. Translating gives CASSPSQNYGYTF. The chain joins TRBV18 to TRBJ1-2; D unresolved. V lost 2 bases and J 2 bases, leaving 6 bases between the germline ends. The CDR3 runs to 13 residues. Germline V gene sequence: CDR1 KGHSH, CDR2 LQKENI.

The V gene is TRBV4-1, the J gene TRBJ2-1; TRBD2 aligns across 10 bases. V shed 1 base, J shed 7 bases, and the junction held 4 bases outside the gene matches. Germline values: CDR1 MGHRA, CDR2 YSYEKL. This CDR3 is built from 15 residues. CDR3 DNA sequence: TGCGCCAGCAGCCAAGGGGTAGCGGGAGGTAATGAGCAGTTCTTC. Translation: CASSQGVAGGNEQFF.

The chain couples TRBV7-8 to TRBJ2-3; D is unresolved. Per germline, CDR1 SGHVS and CDR2 FQNEAQ. The length of the CDR3 is 13 residues. V was clipped by 0 bases and J by 10 bases, with 11 bases between them. The CDR3 loop reads CASSLAENTPQYF. The DNA for the CDR3 is TGTGCCAGCAGCTTAGCGGAGAACACACCGCAGTATTTT. Full variable domain (rest looked up from reference TRBV7-8 and TRBJ2-3): GAGVSQSPRYKVAKRGQDVALRCDPISGHVSLFWYQQALGQGPEFLTYFQNEAQLDKSGLPSDRFFAERPEGSVSTLKIQRTQQEDSAVYLCASSLAENTPQYFGPGTRLTVL.

The V gene is TRBV10-2, the J gene TRBJ1-1, with D possibly matching TRBD1 (5 bases). CDR3 size: 14 residues. Trimming left V 4 bases short and J 3 bases short, with 12 bases between. Per germline, CDR1 WSHSY and CDR2 SAAADI. The CDR3 nucleotides read TGCGCCAGCAGTGCGGTCAGGGTAGACACTGAAGCTTTCTTT. This translates into CASSAVRVDTEAFF.

The J gene is TRBJ2-5, the V gene TRBV27, with D possibly matching TRBD2 (6 bases). The CDR3 loop spans 12 amino acids. The germline V gene has CDR1 MNHEY and CDR2 SMNVEV (reference sequence). V lost 5 bases and J 5 bases, leaving 9 bases between the germline ends. Written as DNA, the CDR3 is TGTGCCAGCAGTCCCGCGGGGGAGACCCAGTACTTC. This gives the protein CASSPAGETQYF.

This clone was seen just once. The rearrangement uses TRBV11-2 and TRBJ1-5, with D perhaps TRBD1 (5 bases). The V and J ends lost 1 base and 2 bases respectively, with 15 bases between them. CDR1 is SGHAT and CDR2 is FQNNGV in the germline V gene. CDR3 length equals 17 residues. CDR3 residues: CASSLGRVGVGNQPQHF. The CDR3 DNA is TGTGCCAGCAGCTTAGGACGGGTAGGGGTAGGCAATCAGCCCCAGCATTTT.

V usage is TRBV9 and J usage is TRBJ2-3; no clear D. V was pared by 2 bases and J by 6 bases, with 10 bases between. Germline CDR1 SGDLS, CDR2 YYNGEE. The CDR3 consists of 13 residues. The CDR3 DNA reads as TGTGCCAGCAGCGTTTTAGGCGGCGATACGCAGTATTTT. It specifies CASSVLGGDTQYF.

The chain employs TRBV28 and TRBJ2-7; no clear D gene. V was cut by 1 base and J by 3 bases, with 4 bases left in between. This CDR3 region has 12 residues. CDR1 MDHEN and CDR2 SYDVKM come from the germline V gene. CDR3 in DNA: TGTGCCAGCAGTTTATCCCACTACGAGCAGTACTTC. This translates into CASSLSHYEQYF.

The chain recombines TRBV28 with TRBJ2-7; a possible D gene is TRBD2 (5 bases). The length of the CDR3 is 11 residues. Germline V gene data show CDR1 as MDHEN and CDR2 as SYDVKM. Trimming took off 3 bases at V and 9 bases at J, with 9 bases between the two ends. CDR3 nucleotides: TGTGCCAGCAGTTTGGGCGGGTGGCAGTACTTC. Its protein product is CASSLGGWQYF.

CDR3 protein: CASSQVSGRQETQYF. The CDR3 DNA sequence: TGTGCCAGCAGCCAAGTTAGCGGGAGGCAAGAGACCCAGTACTTC. J is TRBJ2-5 and V is TRBV14; 10 nucleotides match TRBD2. This CDR3 spans 15 amino acids. Germline assignment: CDR1 SGHDN and CDR2 FVKESK. V lost 1 base, J lost 2 bases, and 1 base stayed unmatched.

The chain recombines TRBV21-1 with TRBJ1-2; TRBD1, the D gene given by the table, was not confirmed from the DNA. TRBV21-1 is listed as a pseudogene. The CDR3 has 11 amino acids. The CDR3 DNA is TGTGCCATCCAGGGGCACTATGGCTACACCTTC. Residues: CAIQGHYGYTF.

This clone was detected only once. The chain links TRBV7-2 to TRBJ2-2; D not certain. Germline V gene lookup returns CDR1 SGHTA and CDR2 FQGNSA. Trimming removed 3 bases from V and 7 bases from J, with 9 bases in between. CDR3 length: 13 amino acids. The CDR3 nucleotides read TGTGCCAGCAGCTTTGAGAGTAGCGGGGAGCTGTTTTTT. Encoded protein: CASSFESSGELFF.

This chain connects TRBV28 to TRBJ1-6; unclear D gene. Germline V gene sequence: CDR1 MDHEN, CDR2 SYDVKM. V was clipped by 3 bases and J by 7 bases, with 19 bases between them. This CDR3 comprises 17 residues. The CDR3 is CASSLPLGGYQNSPLHF. DNA for the CDR3: TGTGCCAGCAGTTTGCCCCTTGGAGGTTACCAAAATTCACCCCTCCACTTT.

Worth noting for this clone: At the DNA level, this CDR3 is encoded by other sequences in the same sample as well. The chain combines TRBV19 with TRBJ2-2; 9 bases line up with TRBD1. With V trimmed by 7 bases and J by 3 bases, 3 bases remained unmatched. The CDR3 length is 14 residues. Germline V gene lookup returns CDR1 LNHDA and CDR2 SQIVND (reference sequence). The CDR3 DNA follows: TGTGCCAGTAAAAGGGACAGGGACACCGGGGAGCTGTTTTTT. Protein sequence: CASKRDRDTGELFF.